This T cell receptor (beta chain) originates from a study of T cells after yellow fever vaccination. Points from the study as a whole: Contamination of FACS-sorted repertoires by abundant clonotypes from the bulk population could occur. The booster saw the reappearance of most primary-vaccination clones (roughly 96% CD4, roughly 90% CD8).

This clonotype was seen at least ten times. What it binds is not known. TCRdb re-called the 5' RACE reads with MiXCR, one entry per CDR3 protein. The sample lists approximately 170,000 distinct CDR3 sequences, roughly 9.6% occurring once. Germline loops: CDR1 MGHRA, CDR2 YSYEKL. This CDR3 comprises 15 residues. V dropped 1 base and J dropped 0 bases, with 4 bases sitting between them. The origin of this receptor is a man between 18 and 29 years old who received the YFV17D yellow fever vaccine. The rearrangement uses TRBV4-1 and TRBJ2-6; D remains ambiguous. Sequencing used CD8+ T cells sorted from PBMCs, obtained 15 days after the yellow fever booster vaccination. CDR3 loop: CASSQVYSGANVLTF. CDR3 coding DNA: TGCGCCAGCAGCCAAGTCTACTCTGGGGCCAACGTCCTGACTTTC.